This TCR beta chain was recorded in a study of blood T cell repertoires in COVID-19. Recovered status in Cohort 3 required two negative PCRs, clearance, or symptom resolution. Assay: immunoSEQ multiplex PCR; the TCRdb copy retains only in-frame clones and omits some. The data contain about 100,000 clones, 80% to 90% of them seen just once; the ten biggest clones take up roughly 3%. This clonotype was sampled from a woman aged 45 to 65 who had recovered from COVID-19. The specimen sequenced was PBMCs or T cells enriched from blood (not recorded which).

The CDR3 DNA sequence: TGTGCCTGGAGTATTAACTACGAGCAGTACTTC. It is translated as CAWSINYEQYF. This chain joins TRBV30 and TRBJ2-7, with D unclear. V was cut by 2 bases and J by 3 bases, with 5 bases left in between. This CDR3 contains 11 residues. Per the germline V gene, CDR1 is GTSNPN and CDR2 is SVGIG (reference sequence). Full variable domain (remainder filled in from reference TRBV30 and TRBJ2-7): SQTIHQWPATLVQPVGSPLSLECTVEGTSNPNLYWYRQAAGRGLQLLFYSVGIGQISSEVPQNLSASRPQDRQFILSSKKLLLSDSGFYLCAWSINYEQYFGPGTRLTVT.